The present T cell receptor beta chain was sequenced within a study of identical twins. TCRdb recomputed calls from the 5' RACE reads with MiXCR, one row per CDR3 protein. The repertoire consists of hundreds of thousands of distinct CDR3 sequences, with about 12% occurring once and the leading ten covering roughly 7%. Trimming took off 5 bases at V and 3 bases at J, with 14 bases between the two ends. CDR1 is SGHVS and CDR2 is FQNEAQ in the germline V gene. The CDR3 extends over 14 amino acids. This clonotype occurred a few times. This same sample was also part of a study on yellow fever vaccine responses in identical twins.

The sequence was collected from a young woman in good health. This chain joins TRBV7-8 and TRBJ2-7; a possible D gene is TRBD1 (5 bases). The sample consisted of CD8+ T cells sorted from blood. This chain's CDR3 is CASSHDLRGYEQYV. For the CDR3, the DNA is TGTGCCAGCAGCCATGACCTAAGGGGCTACGAGCAGTACGTC.